Each of the 11 T cell receptor beta chains below was sequenced from the same sample in a study of early T cells in non-severe SARS-CoV-2 infection. TCRdb independently ran MiXCR on the 5' RACE reads; one entry per CDR3 protein. The repertoire holds under 65,000 distinct CDR3 sequences, with 12% as singletons. The sequenced material came from whole blood. Receptor source: an adult who was a healthcare worker with PCR-confirmed SARS-CoV-2 infection or an uninfected control (not recorded which).

This rearrangement joins TRBV27 to TRBJ2-7; the D is unclear. The V end lost 6 bases, the J end lost 2 bases, and 11 bases lay between the germline ends. The germline CDR1 and CDR2 sequences are MNHEY and SMNVEV (reference sequence). The CDR3 extends over 13 amino acids. CDR3 loop: CASSLLGPYEQYF. DNA for the CDR3: TGTGCCAGCAGCCTTCTCGGGCCCTACGAGCAGTACTTC.

There are a few counts of this clonotype. The V call is TRBV6-1, the J call TRBJ2-5; D gene uncertain. V was clipped by 5 bases and J by 1 base, with 2 bases between them. The CDR3 is 11 amino acids. CDR1 MNHNS and CDR2 SASEGT come from the germline V gene. The chain's CDR3 is CASSTQETQYF. Here the CDR3 DNA reads TGTGCCAGCAGTACCCAAGAGACCCAGTACTTC.

The table lists this clonotype with many counts. This chain uses TRBV24-1 with TRBJ1-1, with a possible D match to TRBD1 (5 bases). Germline lookup yields CDR1 KGHDR and CDR2 SFDVKD. Trimming removed 3 bases at V and 4 bases at J, with 11 bases between. The CDR3 runs to 14 residues. CDR3 sequence: CATSDHGGSTEAFF. CDR3 in DNA: TGTGCCACCAGTGATCACGGGGGTAGCACTGAAGCTTTCTTT.

At least ten counts were recorded for this clonotype. The chain carries TRBV12-3 or TRBV12-4 and TRBJ2-6; D is ambiguous. The CDR3 extends over 15 amino acids. V was pared by 2 bases and J by 4 bases, with 9 bases between. This CDR3 is CASSLLSNGANVLTF. CDR3 nucleotides: TGTGCCAGCAGTTTACTTAGCAACGGGGCCAACGTCCTGACTTTC.

This clonotype was seen ten or more times. This chain uses TRBV3-1 with TRBJ2-7, with TRBD2 as a possible D gene (6 bases). The V gene's germline CDR1 is LGHDT and CDR2 YNNKEL (reference sequence). The CDR3 sequence is 16 residues long. V lost 7 bases to trimming and J lost 6 bases, with 25 bases between them. The CDR3 region is CASKGAAGGNTGEQYF. The CDR3 bases are TGTGCCAGCAAAGGGGCTGCAGGAGGGAATACTGGCGAGCAGTACTTC.

This clonotype has just a few counts. The chain employs TRBV6-2 or TRBV6-3 and TRBJ2-3; D is perhaps TRBD2 (5 bases). Germline CDR1 is MNHEY and CDR2 is SVGEGT. The CDR3 has 16 residues. V was clipped by 2 bases and J by 0 bases, with 12 bases between them. CDR3: CASSYPEEGSTDTQYF. CDR3 in DNA: TGTGCCAGCAGTTACCCGGAAGAGGGTAGCACAGATACGCAGTATTTT.

This rearrangement joins TRBV10-2 to TRBJ2-3; 7 nucleotides line up with TRBD1. Germline V gene lookup returns CDR1 WSHSY and CDR2 SAAADI. This CDR3 region has 16 residues. V was clipped by 6 bases and J by 2 bases; unmatched bases: 11. The CDR3 region has the DNA TGCGCCAGCAGCGTTATTCAGGGGGTCGTCACAGATACGCAGTATTTT. Its protein product is CASSVIQGVVTDTQYF.

This clonotype was recorded at least ten times. The genes are TRBV11-2 and TRBJ2-7; 8 bases line up with TRBD2. J was trimmed by 0 bases and V by 3 bases; bases with no gene match: 7. The germline gives CDR1 SGHAT, CDR2 FQNNGV. This CDR3 has 16 amino acids. CDR3 nucleotide sequence: TGTGCCAGCAGCTTTCGGACTAGCTTAAGCTCCTACGAGCAGTACTTC. Its translation: CASSFRTSLSSYEQYF.

This clonotype was seen a few times. The V call is TRBV27, the J call TRBJ2-3; D gene ambiguous. This CDR3 spans 15 amino acids. Trimming shortened V by 0 bases and J by 0 bases, and 7 bases separated the two germline ends. CDR1 is MNHEY, CDR2 SMNVEV, per germline (reference sequence). The CDR3 is CASSLSALSTDTQYF. CDR3 coding DNA: TGTGCCAGCAGTTTATCGGCCCTTAGCACAGATACGCAGTATTTT.

This clonotype was seen many times. This chain links TRBV12-3 or TRBV12-4 with TRBJ2-1; 10 nucleotides line up with TRBD2. The CDR3 spans 15 residues. V shed 6 bases and J 6 bases; nucleotides not matched to a gene: 8. The CDR3 region is CASSSGTSDPNEQFF. The DNA for the CDR3 is TGTGCCAGCAGCTCCGGGACTAGCGATCCCAATGAGCAGTTCTTC.

This clonotype has just a few counts. The genes are TRBV18 and TRBJ2-7, with D unclear. Trimming cost V 4 bases and J 5 bases, with 12 bases left between them. This CDR3 region has 13 residues. Germline values: CDR1 KGHSH, CDR2 LQKENI. CDR3 coding DNA: TGTGCCAGCTCACTGGGGATGGGAAACGAGCAGTACTTC. Its translation is CASSLGMGNEQYF.